This T cell receptor beta chain was obtained from a study of cytomegalovirus exposure and HLA in healthy donors. Study-wide background: Assignment to the Caucasian-associated ancestry cluster applied to approximately 80% of the approximately 400 genotyped donors.

The PCR employed 60 Vbeta primers together with 13 Jbeta primers. Here immunoSEQ multiplex PCR was the method, and the copy in TCRdb shows in-frame clones only, minus some. The repertoire holds about 200,000 clones, with 70% to 90% as singletons. V was cut by 7 bases and J by 6 bases, with 13 bases left in between. Germline V CDR1 and CDR2: MNHNS, SASEGT. The CDR3 loop spans 13 amino acids. The source of this sequence is a woman in her forties or fifties in good health and CMV-seronegative. J is TRBJ2-4 and V is TRBV6-1, with D maybe TRBD2 (6 bases). The specimen was PBMCs. The CDR3: CASTHSEGNIQYF. The CDR3 bases are TGTGCCAGCACCCACTCGGAGGGAAACATTCAGTACTTC.